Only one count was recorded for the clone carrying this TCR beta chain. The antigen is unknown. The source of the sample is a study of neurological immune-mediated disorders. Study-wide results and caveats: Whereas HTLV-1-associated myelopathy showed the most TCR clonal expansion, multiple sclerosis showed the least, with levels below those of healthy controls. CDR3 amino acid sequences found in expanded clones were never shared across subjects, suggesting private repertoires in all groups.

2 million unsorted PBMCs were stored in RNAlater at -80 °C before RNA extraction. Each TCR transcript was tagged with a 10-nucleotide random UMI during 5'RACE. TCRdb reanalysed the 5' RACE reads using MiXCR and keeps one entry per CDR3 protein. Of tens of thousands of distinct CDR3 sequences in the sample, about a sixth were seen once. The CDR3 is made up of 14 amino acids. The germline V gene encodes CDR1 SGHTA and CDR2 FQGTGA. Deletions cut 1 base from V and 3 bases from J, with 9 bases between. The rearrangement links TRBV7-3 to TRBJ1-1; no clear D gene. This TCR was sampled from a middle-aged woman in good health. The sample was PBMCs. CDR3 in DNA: TGTGCCAGCAGCTTAAGTGGAGACCACACTGAAGCTTTCTTT. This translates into CASSLSGDHTEAFF.